A single sample is the source of the 3 T cell receptor beta chains below, sequenced in a study of shared clonotypes between healthy human individuals. Data came from immunoSEQ multiplex PCR; TCRdb stores just in-frame clones and leaves some out. The table includes just over 2,000,000 clones, 95% detected once. Sequenced material: naive CD4+ T cells sorted from blood. Subset of the sample: CD45RA+ positively selected. The receptors stem from a man younger than 35 in good health.

V is TRBV7-9 and J is TRBJ2-2, with 8 bases fitting TRBD1. J gave up 8 bases and V 3 bases, and 2 bases lay outside the gene matches. The CDR3 spans 13 residues. Looked up from germline, CDR1 is SEHNR and CDR2 is FQNEAQ (reference sequence). The CDR3: CASSLRDRGELFF. The CDR3 DNA sequence: TGTGCCAGCAGCTTGAGGGACAGGGGGGAGCTGTTTTTT.

This chain links TRBV5-1 with TRBJ2-7; a weak D match, TRBD2 (6 bases). Germline V lookup: CDR1 SGHRS, CDR2 YFSETQ. The CDR3 runs 13 residues. V was cut by 4 bases and J by 4 bases, with 12 bases left in between. The CDR3 reads CASSPGEVYEQYF. CDR3 sequence (DNA): TGCGCCAGCAGCCCCGGGGAGGTTTACGAGCAGTACTTC.

A word on this clone: A much larger clone differs by one base, so this may be a read error. The chain is built from TRBV30 and TRBJ1-1; D uncertain. The CDR3 sequence is 13 residues long. Per germline, CDR1 GTSNPN and CDR2 SVGIG (reference sequence). With 3 bases removed from V and 4 bases from J, the gap between germline ends came to 12 bases. CDR3 in amino acids: CAWRRVQSTEAFF. The CDR3 DNA sequence: TGTGCCTGGAGAAGGGTACAGAGCACTGAAGCTTTCTTT.